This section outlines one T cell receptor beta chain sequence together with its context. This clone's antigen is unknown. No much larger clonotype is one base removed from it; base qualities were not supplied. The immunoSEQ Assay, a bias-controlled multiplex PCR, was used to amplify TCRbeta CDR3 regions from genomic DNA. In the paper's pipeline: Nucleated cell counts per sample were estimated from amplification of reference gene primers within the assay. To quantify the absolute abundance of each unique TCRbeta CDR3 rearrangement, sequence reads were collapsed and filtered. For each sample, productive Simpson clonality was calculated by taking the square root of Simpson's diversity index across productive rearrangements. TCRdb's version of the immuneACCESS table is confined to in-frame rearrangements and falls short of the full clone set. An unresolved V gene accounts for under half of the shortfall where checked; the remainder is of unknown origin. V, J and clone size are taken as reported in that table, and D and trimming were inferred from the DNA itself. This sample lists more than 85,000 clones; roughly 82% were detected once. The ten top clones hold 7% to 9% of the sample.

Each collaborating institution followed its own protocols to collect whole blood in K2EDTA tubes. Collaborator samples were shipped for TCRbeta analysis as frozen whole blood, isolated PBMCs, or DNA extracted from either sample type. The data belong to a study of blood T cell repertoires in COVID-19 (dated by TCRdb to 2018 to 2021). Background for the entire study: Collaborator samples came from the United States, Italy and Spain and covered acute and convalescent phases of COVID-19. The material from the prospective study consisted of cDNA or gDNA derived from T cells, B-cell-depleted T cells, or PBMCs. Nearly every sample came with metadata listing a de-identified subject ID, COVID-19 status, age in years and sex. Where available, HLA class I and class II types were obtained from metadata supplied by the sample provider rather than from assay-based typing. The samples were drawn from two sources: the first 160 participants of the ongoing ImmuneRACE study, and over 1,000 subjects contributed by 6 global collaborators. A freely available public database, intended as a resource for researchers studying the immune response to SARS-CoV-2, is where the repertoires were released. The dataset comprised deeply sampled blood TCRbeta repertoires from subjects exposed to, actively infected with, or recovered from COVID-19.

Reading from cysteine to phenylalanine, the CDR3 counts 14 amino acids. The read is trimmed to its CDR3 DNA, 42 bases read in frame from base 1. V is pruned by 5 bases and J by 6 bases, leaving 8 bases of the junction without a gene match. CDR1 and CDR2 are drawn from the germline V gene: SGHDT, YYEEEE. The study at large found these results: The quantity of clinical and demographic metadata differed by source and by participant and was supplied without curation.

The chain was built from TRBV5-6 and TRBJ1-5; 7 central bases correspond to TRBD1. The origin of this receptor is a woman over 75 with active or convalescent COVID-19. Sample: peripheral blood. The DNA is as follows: TGTGCCAGCAGTCGCGACAGGGCGGTTCAGCCCCAGCATTTT. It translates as CASSRDRAVQPQHF.